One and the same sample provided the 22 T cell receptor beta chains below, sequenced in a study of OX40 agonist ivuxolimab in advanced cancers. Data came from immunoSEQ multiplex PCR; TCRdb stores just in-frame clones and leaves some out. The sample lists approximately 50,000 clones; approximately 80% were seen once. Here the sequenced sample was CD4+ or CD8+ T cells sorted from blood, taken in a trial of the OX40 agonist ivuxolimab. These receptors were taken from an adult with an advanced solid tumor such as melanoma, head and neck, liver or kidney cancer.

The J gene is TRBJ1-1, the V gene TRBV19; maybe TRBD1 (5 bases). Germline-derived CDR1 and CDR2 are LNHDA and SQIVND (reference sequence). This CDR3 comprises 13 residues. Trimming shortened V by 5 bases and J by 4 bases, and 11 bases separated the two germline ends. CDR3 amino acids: CASSSPGGTEAFF. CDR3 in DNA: TGTGCCAGTAGTTCCCCTGGGGGCACTGAAGCTTTCTTT. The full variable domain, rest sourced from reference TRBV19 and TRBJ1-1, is DGGITQSPKYLFRKEGQNVTLSCEQNLNHDAMYWYRQDPGQGLRLIYYSQIVNDFQKGDIAEGYSVSREKKESFPLTVTSAQKNPTAFYLCASSSPGGTEAFFGQGTRLTVV.

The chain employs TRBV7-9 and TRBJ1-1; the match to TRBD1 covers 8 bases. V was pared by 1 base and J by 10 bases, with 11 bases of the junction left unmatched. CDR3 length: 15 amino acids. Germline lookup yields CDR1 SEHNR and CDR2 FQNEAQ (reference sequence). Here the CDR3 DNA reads TGTGCCAGCAGCTTAGGGGGACAGGTGCGGGGCGGAGCTTTCTTT. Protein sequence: CASSLGGQVRGGAFF.

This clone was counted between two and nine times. The CDR3 region has the DNA TGTGCCAGCAGTTTAATCAGGGGGAAAGATACGCAGTATTTT. Translated, it gives CASSLIRGKDTQYF. The rearrangement links TRBV27 to TRBJ2-3, with 7 bases lining up with TRBD1. Germline lookup yields CDR1 MNHEY and CDR2 SMNVEV (reference sequence). This CDR3 has 14 residues. V was clipped by 2 bases and J by 5 bases; unmatched bases: 4.

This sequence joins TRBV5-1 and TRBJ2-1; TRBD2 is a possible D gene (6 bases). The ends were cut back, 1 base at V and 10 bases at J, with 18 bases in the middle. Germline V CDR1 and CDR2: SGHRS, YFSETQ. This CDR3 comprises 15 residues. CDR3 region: CASSLPGLATPEQFF. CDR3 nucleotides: TGCGCCAGCAGCTTGCCGGGGCTAGCGACACCCGAGCAGTTCTTC.

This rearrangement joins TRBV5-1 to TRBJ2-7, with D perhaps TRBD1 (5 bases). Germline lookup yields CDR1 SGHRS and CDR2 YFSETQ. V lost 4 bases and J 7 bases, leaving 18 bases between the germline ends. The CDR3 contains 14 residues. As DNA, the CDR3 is TGCGCCAGCAGCCCCCTAGACAGTGATCGAGAGCAGTACTTC. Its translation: CASSPLDSDREQYF.

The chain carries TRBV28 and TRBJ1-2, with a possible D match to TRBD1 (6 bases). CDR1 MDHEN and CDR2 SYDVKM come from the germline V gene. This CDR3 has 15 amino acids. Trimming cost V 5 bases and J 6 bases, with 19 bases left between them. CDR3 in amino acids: CASSLRPTGNDGYTF. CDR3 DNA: TGTGCCAGCAGTCTTCGTCCCACAGGGAACGATGGCTACACCTTC.

The CDR3 loop reads CASSLRLAEAYNEQFF. The CDR3 bases are TGCGCCAGCAGCTTGCGACTAGCGGAGGCCTACAATGAGCAGTTCTTC. The chain links TRBV5-1 to TRBJ2-1, with TRBD2 matching over 9 bases. There are 16 residues in the CDR3. Germline values: CDR1 SGHRS, CDR2 YFSETQ. V gave up 1 base and J gave up 2 bases; unmatched junction bases: 4.

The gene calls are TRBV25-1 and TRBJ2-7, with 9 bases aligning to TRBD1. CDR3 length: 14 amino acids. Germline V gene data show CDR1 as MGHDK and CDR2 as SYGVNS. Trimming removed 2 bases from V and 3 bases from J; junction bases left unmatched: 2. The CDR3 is CASSEGTGIYEQYF. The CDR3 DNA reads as TGTGCCAGCAGTGAAGGGACAGGGATCTACGAGCAGTACTTC.

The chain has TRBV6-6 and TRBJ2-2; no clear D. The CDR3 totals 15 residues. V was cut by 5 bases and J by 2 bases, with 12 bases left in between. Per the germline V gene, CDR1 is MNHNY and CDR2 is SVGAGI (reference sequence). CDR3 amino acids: CASSIPGSNTGELFF. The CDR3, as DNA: TGTGCCAGCAGTATCCCGGGCAGTAACACCGGGGAGCTGTTTTTT.

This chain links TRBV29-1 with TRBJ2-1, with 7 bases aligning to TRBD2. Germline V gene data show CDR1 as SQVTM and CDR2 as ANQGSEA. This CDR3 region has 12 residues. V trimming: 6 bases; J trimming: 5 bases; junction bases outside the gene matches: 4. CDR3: CSVSSGNNEQFF. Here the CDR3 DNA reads TGCAGCGTCTCTAGCGGCAACAATGAGCAGTTCTTC.

DNA for the CDR3: TGTGCCAGCAGCCAAGATCTAGCGGGGCTACTGTTTTTT. Protein sequence: CASSQDLAGLLFF. This sequence joins TRBV14 and TRBJ1-4; D might be TRBD1 (5 bases). The length of the CDR3 is 13 residues. Trimming stripped 0 bases from V and 13 bases from J, with 12 bases between. Germline CDR1 SGHDN, CDR2 FVKESK.

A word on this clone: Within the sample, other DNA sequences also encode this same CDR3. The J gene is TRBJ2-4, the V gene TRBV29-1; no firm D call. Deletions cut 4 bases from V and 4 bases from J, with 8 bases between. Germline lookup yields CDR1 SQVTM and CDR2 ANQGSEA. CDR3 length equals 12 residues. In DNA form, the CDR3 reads TGCAGCGTTGGGGAAGGAAAAAACATTCAGTACTTC. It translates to CSVGEGKNIQYF.

This chain's CDR3 is CASLTGGASYEQYF. CDR3 coding DNA: TGTGCCAGCCTGACAGGGGGCGCATCCTACGAGCAGTACTTC. The chain has TRBV28 and TRBJ2-7; 10 bases fit TRBD1. Trimming cost V 8 bases and J 1 base; bases outside gene matches: 5. Germline loops: CDR1 MDHEN, CDR2 SYDVKM. The CDR3 runs 14 residues.

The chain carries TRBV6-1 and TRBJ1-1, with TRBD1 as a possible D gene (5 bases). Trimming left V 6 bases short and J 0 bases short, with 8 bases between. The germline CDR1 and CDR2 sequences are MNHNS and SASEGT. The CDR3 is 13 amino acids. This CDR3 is CASSAQVNTEAFF. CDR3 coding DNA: TGTGCCAGCAGCGCACAGGTGAACACTGAAGCTTTCTTT.

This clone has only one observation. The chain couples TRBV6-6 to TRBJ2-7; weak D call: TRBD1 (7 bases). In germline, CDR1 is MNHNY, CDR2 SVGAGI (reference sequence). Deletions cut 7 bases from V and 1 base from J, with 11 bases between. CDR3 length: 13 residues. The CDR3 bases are TGTGCCAGCAAGGCGGGACAGTCCTACGAGCAGTACTTC. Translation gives CASKAGQSYEQYF.

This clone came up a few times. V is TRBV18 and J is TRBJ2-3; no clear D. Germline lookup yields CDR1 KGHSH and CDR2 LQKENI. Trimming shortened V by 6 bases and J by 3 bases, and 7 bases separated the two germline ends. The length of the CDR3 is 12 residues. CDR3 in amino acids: CASSLSTDTQYF. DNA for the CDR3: TGTGCCAGCTCTCTGTCTACAGATACGCAGTATTTT.

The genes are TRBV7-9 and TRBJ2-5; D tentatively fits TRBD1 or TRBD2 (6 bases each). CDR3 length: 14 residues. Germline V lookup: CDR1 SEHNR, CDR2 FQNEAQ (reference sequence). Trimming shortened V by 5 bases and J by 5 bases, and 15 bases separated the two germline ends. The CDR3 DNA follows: TGTGCCAGCAGCATAGTGGGGGGCCGGGAGACCCAGTACTTC. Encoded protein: CASSIVGGRETQYF.

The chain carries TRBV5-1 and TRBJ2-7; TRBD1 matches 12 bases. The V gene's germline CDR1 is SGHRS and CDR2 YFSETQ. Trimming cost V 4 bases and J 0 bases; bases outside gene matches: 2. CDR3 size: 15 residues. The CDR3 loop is CASSGTGGRSYEQYF. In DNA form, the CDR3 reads TGCGCCAGCAGCGGGACAGGGGGCCGCTCCTACGAGCAGTACTTC.

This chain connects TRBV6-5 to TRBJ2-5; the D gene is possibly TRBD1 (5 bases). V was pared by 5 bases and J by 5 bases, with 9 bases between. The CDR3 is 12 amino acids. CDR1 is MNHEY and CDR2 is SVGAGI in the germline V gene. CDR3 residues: CASSPSGETQYF. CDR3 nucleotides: TGTGCCAGCAGTCCCTCAGGGGAGACCCAGTACTTC.

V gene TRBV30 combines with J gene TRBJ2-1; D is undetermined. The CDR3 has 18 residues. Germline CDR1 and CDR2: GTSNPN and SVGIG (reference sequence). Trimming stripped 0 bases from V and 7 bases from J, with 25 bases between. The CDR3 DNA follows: TGTGCCTGGAGTGTAGTCACCCACCCAGGCTACTGGGCGAATGAGCAGTTCTTC. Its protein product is CAWSVVTHPGYWANEQFF.

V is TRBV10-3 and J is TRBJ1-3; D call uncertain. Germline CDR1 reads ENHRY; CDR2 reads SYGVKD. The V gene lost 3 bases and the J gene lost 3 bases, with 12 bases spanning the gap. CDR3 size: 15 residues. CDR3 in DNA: TGTGCCATCAGTGACCTTGGCTTTAGTGGAAACACCATATATTTT. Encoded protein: CAISDLGFSGNTIYF.

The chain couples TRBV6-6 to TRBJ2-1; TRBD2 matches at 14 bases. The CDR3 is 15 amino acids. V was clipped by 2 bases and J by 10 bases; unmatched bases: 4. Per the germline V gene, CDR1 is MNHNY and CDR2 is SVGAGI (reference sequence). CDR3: CASSYGTSGSGEQFF. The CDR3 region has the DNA TGTGCCAGCAGTTACGGGACTAGCGGGAGCGGGGAGCAGTTCTTC.